This section outlines one T cell receptor (beta chain) sequence together with its context. Participant-reported clinical history was the basis for cohort assignment. Repertoires were generated with immunoSEQ multiplex PCR, while TCRdb's copy carries only in-frame clones and drops some. The repertoire consists of about 280,000 clones, with 85% occurring once and the leading ten covering 2% to 3%. The germline V gene has CDR1 ENHRY and CDR2 SYGVKD. With 7 bases removed from V and 4 bases from J, the gap between germline ends came to 13 bases. This CDR3 is 13 amino acids long. The sample is drawn from a study of blood T cell repertoires in COVID-19. At the level of the study: Material from acute and convalescent COVID-19 was sourced from the United States, Italy and Spain.

The sequenced material came from PBMCs or T cells enriched from blood (not recorded which). The receptor's source is a woman aged 45-65 years who had recovered from COVID-19. The chain is built from TRBV10-3 and TRBJ1-1; D is unresolved. CDR3 coding DNA: TGTGCCATCAATCCGGGGATGGGCACTGAAGCTTTCTTT. It codes for CAINPGMGTEAFF.